This T cell receptor (beta chain) was captured in a study of shared clonotypes between healthy human individuals. Overall study context: The study used three CD4 naive, three CD4 memory, two CD8 naive and one CD8 memory plate per donor.

Trimming left V 1 base short and J 5 bases short, with 13 bases between. This CDR3 contains 14 residues. The germline V gene encodes CDR1 SGHRS and CDR2 YFSETQ. Splitting the CD4+ cells yielded a CD45RA+ naive subset and a CD45RA-negative memory subset. The input for sorted-subset replicate PCRs was 200 ng DNA, about 29,000 T cell genomes. Clones were sequenced by immunoSEQ multiplex PCR, and TCRdb holds only the in-frame ones, with some missing. This sample has approximately 1.5 million clones, with around 98% found just once. The receptor comes from a man aged 30-40 years in good health. The sequenced sample was naive CD4+ T cells sorted from blood. Subset: CD45RA+ positively selected. V gene TRBV5-1 combines with J gene TRBJ2-7, with D maybe TRBD1 (5 bases). CDR3 loop: CASSLRSGNHEQYF. In DNA, the CDR3 is TGCGCCAGCAGCTTGCGTTCAGGGAATCACGAGCAGTACTTC.